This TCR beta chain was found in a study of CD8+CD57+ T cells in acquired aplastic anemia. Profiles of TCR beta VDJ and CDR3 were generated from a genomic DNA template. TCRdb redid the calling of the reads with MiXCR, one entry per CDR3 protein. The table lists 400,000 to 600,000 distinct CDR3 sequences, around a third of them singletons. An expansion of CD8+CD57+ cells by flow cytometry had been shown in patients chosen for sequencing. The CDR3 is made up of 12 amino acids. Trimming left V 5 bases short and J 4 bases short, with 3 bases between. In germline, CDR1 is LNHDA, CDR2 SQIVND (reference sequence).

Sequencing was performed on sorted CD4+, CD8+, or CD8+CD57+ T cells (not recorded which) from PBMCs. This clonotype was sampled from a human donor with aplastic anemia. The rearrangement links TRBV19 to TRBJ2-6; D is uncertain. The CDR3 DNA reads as TGTGCCAGTAGTTTGGGGGCCAACGTCCTGACTTTC. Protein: CASSLGANVLTF. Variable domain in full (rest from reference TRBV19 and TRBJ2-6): DGGITQSPKYLFRKEGQNVTLSCEQNLNHDAMYWYRQDPGQGLRLIYYSQIVNDFQKGDIAEGYSVSREKKESFPLTVTSAQKNPTAFYLCASSLGANVLTFGAGSRLTVL.